This record looks at one T cell receptor beta chain sequence and its context. This sample was included in a study of blood T cell repertoires in COVID-19. Study in general: Samples of COVID-19 (acute and convalescent) were obtained from the United States, Italy and Spain.

Libraries were prepared by immunoSEQ multiplex PCR; TCRdb keeps only in-frame clonotypes and omits some of them. The table has roughly 100,000 clones, roughly nine tenths seen once. Unmatched junction bases numbered 3, after V lost 0 bases and J lost 4 bases. CDR1 and CDR2 (germline): SGHRS, YFSETQ. The CDR3 has 14 amino acids. The sample comprised peripheral blood. The receptor's source is a woman older than 75 with acute or convalescent COVID-19. This chain joins TRBV5-1 and TRBJ1-2, with 7 bases matching TRBD1. CDR3 nucleotide sequence: TGCGCCAGCAGCTTGGAGGGGGCAGGCTATGGCTACACCTTC. Encoded protein: CASSLEGAGYGYTF.